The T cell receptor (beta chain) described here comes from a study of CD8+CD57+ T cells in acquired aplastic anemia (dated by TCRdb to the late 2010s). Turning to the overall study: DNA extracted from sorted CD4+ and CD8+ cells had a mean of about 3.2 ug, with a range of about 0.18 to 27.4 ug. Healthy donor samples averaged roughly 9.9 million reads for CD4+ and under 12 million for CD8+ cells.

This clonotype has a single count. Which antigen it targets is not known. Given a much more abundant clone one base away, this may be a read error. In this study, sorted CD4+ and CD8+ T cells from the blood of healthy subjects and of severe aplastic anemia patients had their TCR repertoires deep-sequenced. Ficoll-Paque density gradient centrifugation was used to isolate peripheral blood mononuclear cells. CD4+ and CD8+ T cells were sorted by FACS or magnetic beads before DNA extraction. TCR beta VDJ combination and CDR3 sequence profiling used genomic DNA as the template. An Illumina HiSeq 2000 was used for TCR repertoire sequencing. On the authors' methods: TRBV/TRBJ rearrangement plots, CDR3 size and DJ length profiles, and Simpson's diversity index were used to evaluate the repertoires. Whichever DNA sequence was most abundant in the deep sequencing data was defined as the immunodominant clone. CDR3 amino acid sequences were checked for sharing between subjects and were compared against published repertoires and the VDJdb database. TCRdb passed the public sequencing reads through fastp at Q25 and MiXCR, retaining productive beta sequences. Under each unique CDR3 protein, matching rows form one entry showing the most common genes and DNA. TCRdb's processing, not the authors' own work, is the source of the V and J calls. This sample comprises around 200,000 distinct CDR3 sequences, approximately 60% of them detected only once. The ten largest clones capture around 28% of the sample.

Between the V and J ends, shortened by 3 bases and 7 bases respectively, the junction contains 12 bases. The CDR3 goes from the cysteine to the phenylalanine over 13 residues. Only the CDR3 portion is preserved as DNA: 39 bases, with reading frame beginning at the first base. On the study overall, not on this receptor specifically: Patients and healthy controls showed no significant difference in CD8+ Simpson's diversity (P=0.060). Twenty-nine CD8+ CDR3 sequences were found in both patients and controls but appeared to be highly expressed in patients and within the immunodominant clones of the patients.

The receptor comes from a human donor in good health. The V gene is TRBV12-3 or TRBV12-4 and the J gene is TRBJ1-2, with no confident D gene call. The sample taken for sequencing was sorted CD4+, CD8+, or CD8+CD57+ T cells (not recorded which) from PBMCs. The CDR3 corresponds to CASSFETLGGYTF. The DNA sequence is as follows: TGTGCCAGCAGTTTTGAGACATTGGGTGGCTACACCTTC.